The source of this TCR beta chain is a study of blood T cell repertoires in COVID-19. Study-level information: Acute and convalescent COVID-19 specimens originated in the United States, Italy and Spain. Sample material is recorded as cDNA or gDNA derived from T cells, B-cell-depleted T cells, or PBMCs.

Per the study methods: Amplification of reference gene primers was used by the study to estimate nucleated cell counts. Sequencing was performed with immunoSEQ multiplex PCR; in TCRdb, only in-frame clones are kept and a portion is missing. The V and J calls and the clone size are those of that table, but D and trimming were determined from the DNA. The repertoire holds roughly 100,000 clones, with over 75% as singletons. The CDR3 is 16 residues long. V gave up 3 bases and J gave up 2 bases; unmatched junction bases: 9. Per the germline V gene, CDR1 is WSHSY and CDR2 is SAAADI. The sequence was obtained from a man between 65 and 79 years old with active or convalescent COVID-19. The specimen was peripheral blood. The chain recombines TRBV10-2 with TRBJ2-7; TRBD1 matches at 8 bases. The CDR3 bases are TGCGCCAGCAGTGATCCGAGGACAGGGTCCGCCTACGAGCAGTACTTC. Its protein product is CASSDPRTGSAYEQYF.